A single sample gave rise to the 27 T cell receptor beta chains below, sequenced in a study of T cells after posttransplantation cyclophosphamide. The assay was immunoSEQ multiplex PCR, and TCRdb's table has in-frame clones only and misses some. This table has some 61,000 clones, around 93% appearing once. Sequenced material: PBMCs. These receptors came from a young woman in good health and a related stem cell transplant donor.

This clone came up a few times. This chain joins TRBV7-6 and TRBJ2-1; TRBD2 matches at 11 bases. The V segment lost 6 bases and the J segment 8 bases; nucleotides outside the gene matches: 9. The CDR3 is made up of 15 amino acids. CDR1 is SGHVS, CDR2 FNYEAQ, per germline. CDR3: CASSSRLAGRDEQFF. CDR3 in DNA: TGTGCCAGCAGTTCCAGACTAGCGGGGAGGGATGAGCAGTTCTTC.

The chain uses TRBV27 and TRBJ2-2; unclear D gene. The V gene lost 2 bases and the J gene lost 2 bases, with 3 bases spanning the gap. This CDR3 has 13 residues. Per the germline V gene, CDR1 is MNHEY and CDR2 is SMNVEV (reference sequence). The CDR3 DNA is TGTGCCAGCAGTTTAGTCAACACCGGGGAGCTGTTTTTT. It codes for CASSLVNTGELFF.

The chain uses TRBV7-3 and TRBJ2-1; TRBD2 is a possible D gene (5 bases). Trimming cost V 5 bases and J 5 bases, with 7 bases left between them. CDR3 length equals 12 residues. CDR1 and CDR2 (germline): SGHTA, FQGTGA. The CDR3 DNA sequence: TGTGCCAGCAGCGAGGGAAACAATGAGCAGTTCTTC. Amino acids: CASSEGNNEQFF.

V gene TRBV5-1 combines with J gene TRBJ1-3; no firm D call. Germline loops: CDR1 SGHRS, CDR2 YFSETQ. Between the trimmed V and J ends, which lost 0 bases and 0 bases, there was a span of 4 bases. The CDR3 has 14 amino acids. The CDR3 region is CASSLAYSGNTIYF. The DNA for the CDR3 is TGCGCCAGCAGCTTGGCCTACTCTGGAAACACCATATATTTT.

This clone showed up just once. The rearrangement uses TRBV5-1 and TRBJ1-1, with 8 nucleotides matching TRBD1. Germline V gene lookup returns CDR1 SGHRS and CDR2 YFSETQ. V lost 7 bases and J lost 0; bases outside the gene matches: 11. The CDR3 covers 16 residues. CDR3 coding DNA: TGCGCCAGCCAGTCAGGGGGCGCCCCCATGAACACTGAAGCTTTCTTT. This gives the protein CASQSGGAPMNTEAFF.

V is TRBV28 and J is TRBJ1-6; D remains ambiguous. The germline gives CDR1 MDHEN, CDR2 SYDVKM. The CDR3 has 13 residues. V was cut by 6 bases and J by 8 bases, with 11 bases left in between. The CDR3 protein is CASRGTQHSPLHF. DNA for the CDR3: TGTGCCAGCAGGGGCACCCAGCATTCACCCCTCCACTTT.

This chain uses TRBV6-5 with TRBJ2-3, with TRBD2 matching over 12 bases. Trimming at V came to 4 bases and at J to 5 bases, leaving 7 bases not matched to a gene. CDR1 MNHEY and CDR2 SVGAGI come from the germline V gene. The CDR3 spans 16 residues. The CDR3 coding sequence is TGTGCCAGCAGTTCGCCTAGCGGGGGGGGAAAAGATACGCAGTATTTT. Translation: CASSSPSGGGKDTQYF.

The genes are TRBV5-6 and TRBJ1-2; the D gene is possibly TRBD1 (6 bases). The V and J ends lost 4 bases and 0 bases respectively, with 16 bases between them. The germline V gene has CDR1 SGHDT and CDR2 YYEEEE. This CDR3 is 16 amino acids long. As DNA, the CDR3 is TGTGCCAGCAGCGGGGGCATATCCGCGACTAACTATGGCTACACCTTC. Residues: CASSGGISATNYGYTF.

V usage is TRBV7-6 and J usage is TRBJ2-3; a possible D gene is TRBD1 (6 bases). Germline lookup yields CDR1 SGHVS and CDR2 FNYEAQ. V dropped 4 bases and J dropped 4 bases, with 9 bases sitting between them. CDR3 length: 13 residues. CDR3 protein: CASSWGRADTQYF. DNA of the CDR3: TGTGCCAGCAGCTGGGGGCGGGCAGATACGCAGTATTTT.

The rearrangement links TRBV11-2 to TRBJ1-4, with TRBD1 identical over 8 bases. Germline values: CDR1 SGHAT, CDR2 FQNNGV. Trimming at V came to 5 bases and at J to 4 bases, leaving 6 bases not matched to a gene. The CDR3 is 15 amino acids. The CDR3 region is CASSLSQGGNEKLFF. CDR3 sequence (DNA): TGTGCCAGCAGCCTATCACAGGGGGGTAATGAAAAACTGTTTTTT. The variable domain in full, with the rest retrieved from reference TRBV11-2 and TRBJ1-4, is EAGVAQSPRYKIIEKRQSVAFWCNPISGHATLYWYQQILGQGPKLLIQFQNNGVVDDSQLPKDRFSAERLKGVDSTLKIQPAKLEDSAVYLCASSLSQGGNEKLFFGSGTQLSVL.

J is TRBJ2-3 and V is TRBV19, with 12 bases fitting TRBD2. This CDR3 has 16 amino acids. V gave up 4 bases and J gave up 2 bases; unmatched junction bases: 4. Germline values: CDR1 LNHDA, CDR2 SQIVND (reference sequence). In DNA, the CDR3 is TGTGCCAGTAGTAGGAGGACTAGCGGGGCCACAGATACGCAGTATTTT. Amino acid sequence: CASSRRTSGATDTQYF.

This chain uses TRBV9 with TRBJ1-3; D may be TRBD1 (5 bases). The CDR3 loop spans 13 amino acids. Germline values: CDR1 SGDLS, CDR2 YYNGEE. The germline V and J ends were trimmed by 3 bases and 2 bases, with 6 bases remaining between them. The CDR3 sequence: CASSGGTGNTIYF. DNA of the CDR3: TGTGCCAGCAGCGGGGGGACTGGAAACACCATATATTTT.

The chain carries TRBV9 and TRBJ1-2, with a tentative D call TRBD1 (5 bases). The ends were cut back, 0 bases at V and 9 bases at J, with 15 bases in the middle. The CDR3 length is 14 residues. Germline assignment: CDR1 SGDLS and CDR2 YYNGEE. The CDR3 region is CASSVEERTGRYTF. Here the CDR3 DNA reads TGTGCCAGCAGCGTAGAGGAGCGAACAGGCCGCTACACCTTC.

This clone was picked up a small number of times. CDR3 bases: TGTGCCAGCAGCCCCGGGAGATATAATTCACCCCTCCACTTT. It translates to CASSPGRYNSPLHF. The rearrangement uses TRBV27 and TRBJ1-6; D gene unclear. There are 14 residues in the CDR3. Germline CDR1 and CDR2: MNHEY and SMNVEV (reference sequence). Trimming took off 6 bases at V and 4 bases at J, with 10 bases between the two ends.

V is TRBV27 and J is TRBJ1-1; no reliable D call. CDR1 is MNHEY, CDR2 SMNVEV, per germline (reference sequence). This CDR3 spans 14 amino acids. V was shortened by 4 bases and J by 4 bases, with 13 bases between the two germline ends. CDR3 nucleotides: TGTGCCAGCAGTTGGGGAGCGCGTGGCACTGAAGCTTTCTTT. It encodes CASSWGARGTEAFF.

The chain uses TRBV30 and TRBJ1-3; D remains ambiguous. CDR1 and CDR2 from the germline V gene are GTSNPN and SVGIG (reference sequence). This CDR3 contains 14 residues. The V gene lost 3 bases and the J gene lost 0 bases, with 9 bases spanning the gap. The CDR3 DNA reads TGTGCCTGGAGCTCAGAGAGCTCTGGAAACACCATATATTTT. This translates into CAWSSESSGNTIYF.

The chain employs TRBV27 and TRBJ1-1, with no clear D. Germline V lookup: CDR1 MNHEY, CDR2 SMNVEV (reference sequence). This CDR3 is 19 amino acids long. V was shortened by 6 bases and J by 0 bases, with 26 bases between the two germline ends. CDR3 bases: TGTGCCAGCAGCCCGGAGGCGGGGAACTGGAGAACCATGAACACTGAAGCTTTCTTT. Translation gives CASSPEAGNWRTMNTEAFF.

The CDR3 region has the DNA TGCGCCAGCAGACGGGATAGCCCAAGCGCAGATACGCAGTATTTT. It specifies CASRRDSPSADTQYF. This chain uses TRBV5-1 with TRBJ2-3, with D maybe TRBD2 (5 bases). CDR1 is SGHRS and CDR2 is YFSETQ in the germline V gene. V lost 5 bases and J 4 bases, leaving 17 bases between the germline ends. This CDR3 has 15 amino acids.

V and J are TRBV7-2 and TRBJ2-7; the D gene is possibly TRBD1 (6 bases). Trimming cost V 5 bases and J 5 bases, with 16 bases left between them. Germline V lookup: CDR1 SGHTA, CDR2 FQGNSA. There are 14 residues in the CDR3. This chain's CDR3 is CASSRQELVDEQYF. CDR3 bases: TGTGCCAGCAGCCGACAGGAGCTAGTTGACGAGCAGTACTTC.

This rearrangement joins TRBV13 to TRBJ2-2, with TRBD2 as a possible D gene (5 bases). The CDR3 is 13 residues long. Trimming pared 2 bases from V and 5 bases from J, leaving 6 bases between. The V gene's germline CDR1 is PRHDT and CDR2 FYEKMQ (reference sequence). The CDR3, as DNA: TGTGCCAGCAGCTTAACGGGAACCGGGGAGCTGTTTTTT. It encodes CASSLTGTGELFF.

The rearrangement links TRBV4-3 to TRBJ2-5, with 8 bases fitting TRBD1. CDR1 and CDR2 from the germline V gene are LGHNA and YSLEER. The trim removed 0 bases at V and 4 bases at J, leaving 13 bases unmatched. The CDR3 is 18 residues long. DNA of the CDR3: TGCGCCAGCAGCCAAGATCTATTGAACAGGGGGATCGGAGAGACCCAGTACTTC. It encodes CASSQDLLNRGIGETQYF.

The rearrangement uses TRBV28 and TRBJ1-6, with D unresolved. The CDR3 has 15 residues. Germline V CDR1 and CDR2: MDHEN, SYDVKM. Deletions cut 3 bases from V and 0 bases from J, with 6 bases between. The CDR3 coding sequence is TGTGCCAGCAGTTTGAGTAGCTCCTATAATTCACCCCTCCACTTT. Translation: CASSLSSSYNSPLHF.

The CDR3 DNA reads TGTGCCACCAGCAGAGAAGGGGATTTCCAAGAGACCCAGTACTTC. Translated: CATSREGDFQETQYF. The J gene is TRBJ2-5, the V gene TRBV15; D may be TRBD1 (5 bases). CDR1 and CDR2 from the germline V gene are LNHNV and YYDKDF (reference sequence). This CDR3 is built from 15 residues. Trimming removed 0 bases at V and 1 base at J, with 9 bases between.

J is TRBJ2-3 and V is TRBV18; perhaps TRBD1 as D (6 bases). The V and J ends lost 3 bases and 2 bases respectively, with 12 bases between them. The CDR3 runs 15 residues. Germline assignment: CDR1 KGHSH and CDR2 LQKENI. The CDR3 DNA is TGTGCCAGCTCACCCCTACAGGGCAACACAGATACGCAGTATTTT. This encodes CASSPLQGNTDTQYF.

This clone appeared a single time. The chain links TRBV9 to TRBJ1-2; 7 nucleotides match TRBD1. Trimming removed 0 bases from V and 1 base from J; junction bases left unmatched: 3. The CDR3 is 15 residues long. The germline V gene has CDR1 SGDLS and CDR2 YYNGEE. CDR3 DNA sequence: TGTGCCAGCAGCGTAGCAGCAGGGGGTAACTATGGCTACACCTTC. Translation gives CASSVAAGGNYGYTF.

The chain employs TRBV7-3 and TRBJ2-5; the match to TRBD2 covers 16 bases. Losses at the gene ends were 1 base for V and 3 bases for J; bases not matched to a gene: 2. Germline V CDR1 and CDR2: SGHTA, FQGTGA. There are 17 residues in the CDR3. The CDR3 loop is CASSLIGTSGGEETQYF. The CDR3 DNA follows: TGTGCCAGCAGCTTAATAGGGACTAGCGGGGGGGAAGAGACCCAGTACTTC.

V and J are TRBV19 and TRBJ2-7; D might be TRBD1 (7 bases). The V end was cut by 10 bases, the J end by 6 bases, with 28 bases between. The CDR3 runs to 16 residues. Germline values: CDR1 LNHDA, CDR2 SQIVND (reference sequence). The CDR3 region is CATRGVGQGRTLEQYF. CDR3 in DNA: TGTGCCACCAGGGGGGTCGGGCAGGGACGGACTCTCGAGCAGTACTTC. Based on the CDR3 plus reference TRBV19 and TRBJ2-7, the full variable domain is DGGITQSPKYLFRKEGQNVTLSCEQNLNHDAMYWYRQDPGQGLRLIYYSQIVNDFQKGDIAEGYSVSREKKESFPLTVTSAQKNPTAFYLCATRGVGQGRTLEQYFGPGTRLTVT.